Below, one T cell receptor (beta chain) is given with its context. From the germline J gene comes the end of the CDR3, since the read stops 3 residues before it. Germline lookup yields CDR1 ENHRY and CDR2 SYGVKD. The CDR3 consists of 13 residues. The data are from a study of T cells in women clearing cervical HPV infection. Measured with immunoSEQ multiplex PCR; TCRdb has only the in-frame clones, and not every one. In all, the sample yields about 34,000 clones. This clonotype originated in a woman aged 18 to 75 with a cervical HPV16 infection that either progressed to CIN3+ or cleared (not recorded which). Sequenced sample: blood buffy coat. The chain combines TRBV10-3 with TRBJ2-4; a weak D match, TRBD1 (6 bases). CDR3 bases read: TGTGCCATCAGTTGGACAGCTAAAGAGACT. This gives the protein CAISWTAKET. The entire CDR3 sequence reads CAISWTAKETQYF.